Below are 23 T cell receptor beta chains sequenced from a single sample in a study of T cell repertoires in cytomegalovirus infection. TCRdb re-called the reads through MiXCR, storing one row per CDR3 protein. There are 300,000 to 450,000 distinct CDR3 sequences in the sample; 15% to 20% occur only once, and roughly 8.7% lies in the top ten. Sequencing was carried out using PBMCs. The receptors were sampled from a human donor in good health (CMV status not recorded). Some clones in this sample may be carry-over from other donors' samples.

The chain couples TRBV7-8 to TRBJ2-1; 14 bases are a match to TRBD2. The CDR3 has 16 residues. Germline V gene lookup returns CDR1 SGHVS and CDR2 FQNEAQ. Germline trimming cut 1 base from V and 9 bases from J; bases unmatched to any gene: 5. CDR3 in DNA: TGTGCCAGCAGCTTAGAGCCGGGACTAGCGGGAGTTGAGCAGTTCTTC. This gives the protein CASSLEPGLAGVEQFF.

This sequence joins TRBV29-1 and TRBJ2-3; maybe TRBD1 (6 bases). Germline V gives CDR1 SQVTM, CDR2 ANQGSEA. V gave up 7 bases and J gave up 4 bases, with 15 bases separating them. The length of the CDR3 is 13 residues. The CDR3 here is CSENRELADTQYF. As DNA, the CDR3 is TGCAGCGAAAACAGGGAATTGGCAGATACGCAGTATTTT.

This clonotype was recorded many times. The chain links TRBV6-1 to TRBJ1-3; TRBD1 agrees at 7 bases. Unmatched junction bases numbered 6, after V lost 5 bases and J lost 2 bases. The length of the CDR3 is 15 residues. In germline, CDR1 is MNHNS, CDR2 SASEGT. This chain's CDR3 is CASSRGTATGNTIYF. The CDR3 DNA sequence: TGTGCCAGCAGTCGAGGGACAGCTACTGGAAACACCATATATTTT.

The V gene is TRBV2, the J gene TRBJ1-4; perhaps TRBD1 as D (5 bases). The ends were cut back, 7 bases at V and 8 bases at J, with 23 bases in the middle. This CDR3 has 16 residues. Germline V lookup: CDR1 SNHLY, CDR2 FYNNEI. CDR3 coding DNA: TGTGCCAGCACCGTTGGAGGGAATAGAGCAGGGGAAAAACTGTTTTTT. It yields the protein CASTVGGNRAGEKLFF.

This clonotype was seen at least ten times. The chain links TRBV12-3 or TRBV12-4 to TRBJ2-3; D is ambiguous. The V end lost 4 bases, the J end lost 0 bases, and 11 bases lay between the germline ends. The length of the CDR3 is 15 residues. The CDR3 sequence is CASSWVSTSTDTQYF. CDR3 bases: TGTGCCAGCAGTTGGGTCTCCACTAGCACAGATACGCAGTATTTT.

This clonotype has a count of ten or more. The chain recombines TRBV7-2 with TRBJ2-5; possible D gene TRBD1, 5 bases. The CDR3 is 15 residues long. Trimming took 7 bases from V and 4 from J, leaving 19 bases between them. Per germline, CDR1 SGHTA and CDR2 FQGNSA. Here the CDR3 reads CASNLAGSPGETQYF. The CDR3 DNA follows: TGTGCCAGCAACCTCGCAGGGTCTCCAGGAGAGACCCAGTACTTC.

The chain employs TRBV7-9 and TRBJ2-7; perhaps TRBD2 as D (6 bases). The germline V gene has CDR1 SEHNR and CDR2 FQNEAQ (reference sequence). Trimming stripped 4 bases from V and 5 bases from J, with 15 bases between. The CDR3 totals 14 residues. In DNA, the CDR3 is TGTGCCAGCAGCTCGAGGAGGGGTTTCGACGAGCAGTACTTC. As protein: CASSSRRGFDEQYF.

This clonotype was found a few times. CDR3 nucleotides: TGTGCCAGCAACCCAATCGGGAGGGTGGATGAGCAGTTCTTC. Residues: CASNPIGRVDEQFF. The genes are TRBV5-4 and TRBJ2-1; 8 bases agree with TRBD2. Germline values: CDR1 SGHNT, CDR2 YYREEE (reference sequence). The V segment lost 6 bases and the J segment 8 bases; nucleotides outside the gene matches: 10. This CDR3 contains 14 residues.

J is TRBJ1-5 and V is TRBV20-1; D remains ambiguous. CDR1 and CDR2 from the germline V gene are DFQATT and SNEGSKA (reference sequence). The CDR3 spans 12 residues. V lost 3 bases and J 2 bases, leaving 5 bases between the germline ends. The DNA for the CDR3 is TGCAGTGCTAGTCCTGGCAATCAGCCCCAGCATTTT. Amino acids: CSASPGNQPQHF.

The J gene is TRBJ2-7, the V gene TRBV19; tentative D call: TRBD1 (6 bases). From germline, CDR1 is LNHDA and CDR2 SQIVND (reference sequence). The CDR3 spans 14 residues. V lost 3 bases to trimming and J lost 3 bases, with 12 bases between them. The CDR3 nucleotides read TGTGCCAGTAGTATTGGCAGGGGCTTCTACGAGCAGTACTTC. The encoded protein is CASSIGRGFYEQYF.

CDR3 sequence (DNA): TGCAGTGCTAGTTCCCTCTTATGGGGGGGGGTCGATACGCAGTATTTT. Translated: CSASSLLWGGVDTQYF. This sequence joins TRBV20-1 and TRBJ2-3, with 7 bases identical to TRBD2. V shed 3 bases and J 6 bases; nucleotides not matched to a gene: 15. Germline loops: CDR1 DFQATT, CDR2 SNEGSKA (reference sequence). This CDR3 region has 16 residues.

At least ten counts were recorded for this clonotype. The chain is built from TRBV20-1 and TRBJ2-7, with D unresolved. Germline CDR1 reads DFQATT; CDR2 reads SNEGSKA (reference sequence). CDR3 length equals 13 residues. V was trimmed by 3 bases and J by 1 base, leaving 10 bases between them. The CDR3, as DNA: TGCAGTGCTAGGGTGGACCCGTCCTACGAGCAGTACTTC. It is translated as CSARVDPSYEQYF.

This clonotype was seen repeatedly, ten times or more. This chain links TRBV6-1 with TRBJ2-3; 9 positions match TRBD1. Trimming cost V 4 bases and J 4 bases; bases outside gene matches: 15. The CDR3 has 18 amino acids. Germline CDR1 MNHNS, CDR2 SASEGT. Here the CDR3 DNA reads TGTGCCAGCAGTGGACCTCCCGGGACAGGGAATCGGGCAGATACGCAGTATTTT. Protein sequence: CASSGPPGTGNRADTQYF.

The J gene is TRBJ1-5, the V gene TRBV12-3 or TRBV12-4, with a weak D call TRBD1 (6 bases). The V end lost 1 base, the J end lost 7 bases, and 8 bases lay between the germline ends. CDR3 length: 13 amino acids. The CDR3 DNA reads TGTGCCAGCAGTTTAGTGGGGGGCCAGCCCCAGCATTTT. Translated: CASSLVGGQPQHF.

The table lists this clonotype with a few counts. CDR3 loop: CASSWTGSYEQYF. DNA for the CDR3: TGTGCCAGCAGTTGGACAGGTTCCTACGAGCAGTACTTC. This chain connects TRBV12-3 or TRBV12-4 to TRBJ2-7; 7 nucleotides agree with TRBD1. CDR3 length: 13 amino acids. V gave up 4 bases and J gave up 1 base; unmatched junction bases: 1.

This clonotype was observed many times. This chain links TRBV7-8 with TRBJ2-6; the D is unclear. The germline CDR1 and CDR2 sequences are SGHVS and FQNEAQ. The length of the CDR3 is 16 residues. V gave up 3 bases and J gave up 0 bases, with 9 bases separating them. The CDR3: CASSFYLDSGANVLTF. The CDR3 nucleotides are TGTGCCAGCAGCTTCTATCTGGACTCTGGGGCCAACGTCCTGACTTTC.

The chain is built from TRBV7-9 and TRBJ2-3; 9 bases fit TRBD1. This CDR3 comprises 14 residues. The V gene end was trimmed by 5 bases and the J gene end by 6 bases; junction bases not matched to a gene: 6. Per the germline V gene, CDR1 is SEHNR and CDR2 is FQNEAQ (reference sequence). The CDR3 coding sequence is TGTGCCAGCAGCCTGGGGACAGGGTTGGATACGCAGTATTTT. The encoded protein is CASSLGTGLDTQYF. Complete variable domain (other parts from reference TRBV7-9 and TRBJ2-3): DTGVSQNPRHKITKRGQNVTFRCDPISEHNRLYWYRQTLGQGPEFLTYFQNEAQLEKSRLLSDRFSAERPKGSFSTLEIQRTEQGDSAMYLCASSLGTGLDTQYFGPGTRLTVL.

Regarding this clonotype: The conserved phenylalanine or tryptophan normally closing the CDR3 is absent here, so this likely arose from a read error. The rearrangement uses TRBV10-3 and TRBJ1-1, with D possibly matching TRBD1 (6 bases). Germline CDR1 and CDR2: ENHRY and SYGVKD. V gave up 8 bases and J gave up 3 bases, with 22 bases separating them. This CDR3 has 16 residues. The CDR3 coding sequence is TGTGCCATCGGGGGCAGGGAGAGGGGCTTGTACACTGAAGCTTTCTTA. Residues: CAIGGRERGLYTEAFL.

In this sample, this clonotype turned up many times. V gene TRBV7-2 combines with J gene TRBJ2-1, with a tentative D call TRBD1 (5 bases). Germline V lookup: CDR1 SGHTA, CDR2 FQGNSA. The CDR3 has 17 amino acids. V was pared by 5 bases and J by 0 bases, with 17 bases between. The CDR3 DNA reads as TGTGCCAGCAGCCCGGGTGGGGCGGAAAGCTCCTACAATGAGCAGTTCTTC. It is translated as CASSPGGAESSYNEQFF.

The V gene is TRBV14, the J gene TRBJ2-1; 12 bases are a match to TRBD2. Looked up from germline, CDR1 is SGHDN and CDR2 is FVKESK. The CDR3 loop spans 17 amino acids. With 5 bases clipped from V and 7 bases from J, the junction kept 12 bases outside the gene matches. CDR3 loop: CASSAKPGLAGRNEQFF. The CDR3 DNA sequence: TGTGCCAGCAGCGCTAAGCCCGGACTAGCGGGGCGGAATGAGCAGTTCTTC.

Many counts were recorded for this clonotype. The rearrangement joins TRBV7-2 to TRBJ1-4; TRBD1 matches at 7 bases. CDR1 is SGHTA, CDR2 FQGNSA, per germline. This CDR3 region has 17 residues. Trimming removed 3 bases from V and 6 bases from J; junction bases left unmatched: 13. The CDR3 DNA reads as TGTGCCAGCAGCTTGTTCGCCAGGGACAGAAAAGATGAAAAACTGTTTTTT. Its protein product is CASSLFARDRKDEKLFF.

The CDR3 DNA reads TGCGCCAGCAGCTCGCCCTTTAGGAACTATGGCTACACCTTC. As protein: CASSSPFRNYGYTF. The chain has TRBV5-1 and TRBJ1-2; D gene unclear. Germline V gene sequence: CDR1 SGHRS, CDR2 YFSETQ. The CDR3 runs 14 residues. V was cut by 3 bases and J by 2 bases, with 11 bases left in between.

The chain combines TRBV4-1 with TRBJ1-1, with D tentatively TRBD1 (5 bases). Trimming removed 4 bases from V and 0 bases from J, with 12 bases in between. The CDR3 has 15 amino acids. Germline V gene sequence: CDR1 MGHRA, CDR2 YSYEKL. Written as DNA, the CDR3 is TGCGCCAGCAGCCGGCGGGGGGGGATGAACACTGAAGCTTTCTTT. Translation: CASSRRGGMNTEAFF.